This is a list of T cell receptor beta chains from one sample in a study of regulatory T cells in long-lasting Graves disease. A single record per CDR3 protein comes from TCRdb applying MiXCR to the multiplex PCR reads. The top ten hold under 55% of the sample, which has about 660,000 distinct CDR3 sequences, about 32% seen once. The input for sequencing was peripheral blood mononuclear cells (PBMCs), taken when the disease was refractory, from a patient treated with antithyroid drugs. Every receptor here comes from a female donor with Graves disease. The CDR3 runs from the conserved cysteine through the conserved F or W. The D gene is left open where the match is weak. The size field is filled for only some rows; it gives once, few, many or a size class.

clone size,D gene,J gene,V gene,CDR3 protein,CDR3 DNA
.,.,TRBJ1-4,TRBV2,CASKDGLATNEKLFF,TGTGCCAGCAAGGACGGCCTTGCAACTAATGAAAAACTGTTTTTT
.,.,TRBJ1-1,TRBV7-8,CASSLASRRTEAFF,TGTGCCAGCAGCTTAGCCTCACGGAGGACTGAAGCTTTCTTT
many,.,TRBJ1-1,TRBV6-1,CASSVERSDGAFF,TGTGCCAGCAGTGTTGAGAGGTCGGACGGAGCTTTCTTT
.,TRBD2,TRBJ2-5,TRBV30,CAWSHLAGRSGGETQYF,TGTGCCTGGAGCCATCTAGCGGGGCGATCCGGTGGCGAGACCCAGTACTTC
few,.,TRBJ1-4,TRBV3-1,CASSQEFTRSRDEKLFF,TGTGCCAGCAGCCAAGAATTTACCCGGTCGAGGGATGAAAAACTGTTTTTT
many,.,TRBJ1-1,TRBV6-1,CASSQDGMNTEAFF,TGTGCCAGCAGTCAGGACGGGATGAACACTGAAGCTTTCTTT
many,.,TRBJ1-2,TRBV6-1,CATTLGHNNYGYTF,TGTGCCACAACGCTGGGACATAATAACTATGGCTACACCTTC
few,TRBD1,TRBJ1-1,TRBV6-1,CASSHPQGENTEAFF,TGTGCCAGCAGTCACCCACAGGGGGAGAACACTGAAGCTTTCTTT
few,.,TRBJ1-1,TRBV6-1,CASSGRWGLNTEAFF,TGTGCCAGCAGTGGAAGATGGGGCCTGAACACTGAAGCTTTCTTT
once,TRBD1,TRBJ2-7,TRBV12-3/TRBV12-4,CASSQDRGLSPYEQYF,TGTGCCAGCAGCCAGGACAGGGGGCTGAGTCCCTACGAGCAGTACTTC
few,.,TRBJ1-2,TRBV7-9,CASSPSQASNYGYTF,TGTGCCAGCAGCCCTAGCCAGGCTTCTAACTATGGCTACACCTTC
.,.,TRBJ2-2,TRBV9,CASSVEALGNTGELFF,TGTGCCAGCAGCGTAGAGGCGCTTGGGAACACCGGGGAGCTGTTTTTT
.,.,TRBJ2-4,TRBV30,CAWSLGQSDIQYF,TGTGCCTGGAGTTTAGGACAGTCGGACATTCAGTACTTC
few,.,TRBJ1-2,TRBV10-1,CASSDQQGYGYTF,TGCGCCAGCAGTGACCAACAGGGATATGGCTACACCTTC
few,TRBD1,TRBJ2-5,TRBV19,CASSPGDRTYQETQYF,TGTGCCAGTAGCCCCGGGGACAGGACGTACCAAGAGACCCAGTACTTC
few,.,TRBJ2-1,TRBV28,CASSLTNTYNEQFF,TGTGCCAGCAGTTTAACGAACACCTACAATGAGCAGTTCTTC
once,TRBD1,TRBJ1-5,TRBV5-6,CASSGGQGPNQPQHF,TGTGCCAGCAGCGGTGGACAGGGCCCTAATCAGCCCCAGCATTTT
.,TRBD1,TRBJ1-1,TRBV5-1,CASSFRQGTANTEAFF,TGCGCCAGCAGCTTCAGACAGGGGACCGCGAACACTGAAGCTTTCTTT